This TCR beta chain was captured by sequencing in a study of CD8+ T cells in alopecia areata (dated by TCRdb to 2017 to 2018). Background for the entire study: To study T cell clonal expansion in alopecia areata, the researchers applied high-throughput TCRbeta sequencing to both the C3H/HeJ mouse model and human patients. immunoSEQ multiplex PCR using 35 Vbeta forward primers and 13 Jbeta reverse primers was used to amplify TCRbeta CDR3 regions. RNA was extracted with the PAXgene miRNA kit for fixed scalp, the miRNeasy kit for PBMCs, and the RNeasy kit for mouse skin. In humans, TCRbeta sequencing was performed on scalp tissue and on sorted CD4+ and CD8+ peripheral blood T cells from healthy controls and from patients with patchy or totalis/universalis alopecia areata. Scalp clonality was compared among normal scalp (n=4), patchy alopecia areata scalp (n=8), and alopecia totalis/universalis scalp (n=8). The study at large found these results: TCR sequences shared between patients were less clear than in mice, possibly partly because of HLA diversity in the patient population. Unlike mouse skin, where gammadelta T cells dominate, normal human skin contains resident alphabeta T cells that get sequenced too, which complicates analysis of the scalp TCR repertoire. Lesional scalp, especially in alopecia totalis/universalis, showed higher clonality and more expanded CD8+ clones than normal scalp, suggesting antigenic drive.

Preparation of the library involved the immunoSEQ multiplex PCR assay. RNA was extracted from all samples and reverse transcribed into cDNA, which served as template for TCR sequencing. First-strand cDNA was synthesized using SuperScript III with a 2:1 mix of oligo-dT and random hexamers. A synthetic immune receptor repertoire was used to gauge amplification bias, and whatever bias remained was removed computationally. Per the original workflow: Raw reads were preprocessed to remove errors, and CDR3 was defined by IMGT conventions from the conserved cysteine to phenylalanine. Clonality was computed by normalizing Shannon entropy by log2 of the number of productive unique TCRs and subtracting the result from 1. Whether scalp clones were CD4 or CD8 was inferred by matching scalp TCRbeta sequences against CD4 and CD8 repertoires sorted from blood. The table comes from immuneACCESS by way of TCRdb, which keeps in-frame sequences with V and J called. Part of the clones is missing from these tables; in studies checked, under half for an unresolved V gene and the rest for unknown reasons. V and J calls and clone size follow that table, whereas D and trimming were derived from the DNA. The sample profile shows roughly 150,000 clones; around 57% of them were found once. 4.8% of the sample is in the top ten clones.

Taken from the germline V gene, the CDR1 and CDR2 loops are SNHLY and FYNNEI. The germline ends are 11 bases apart after V is trimmed by 6 bases and J by 4 bases. The CDR3 runs 13 amino acids, cysteine and phenylalanine included. Kept here is only the CDR3 DNA, which spans 39 bases and is read in frame from base 1. PBMCs were isolated by density centrifugation and stained for CD3, CD4 and CD8, and CD4+ and CD8+ T cells were sorted on a FACSAria. Unaffected controls provided scalp biopsies and blood samples. As concerns this clone: This receptor's antigen is unknown. Base qualities are not provided; no much larger clone lies one nucleotide away.

The rearranged segments are TRBV2 and TRBJ2-3; 5 matching bases give a weak D call of TRBD2. The sample consisted of CD4+ T cells sorted from blood. This clonotype was obtained from a human donor in good health. The CDR3 amino acid sequence is: CASRSGGADTQYF. Read as DNA, the sequence is TGTGCCAGCAGGTCCGGAGGCGCAGATACGCAGTATTTT.